Shown below are 13 T cell receptor beta chains from a single sample sequenced in a study of blood T cells in healthy people across ages. A second PCR, run for roughly 6 to 11 cycles, used a sample-barcoded 5' primer plus a J-beta primer mix. Each CDR3 protein gets one entry after TCRdb re-called the 5' RACE reads with MiXCR. This table holds 650,000 or so distinct CDR3 sequences, over 40% found once. The sequencing sample was made of blood. The receptor source for this set is a woman aged 80 or over in good health.

The chain couples TRBV12-3 or TRBV12-4 to TRBJ2-2; TRBD1 might be the D (5 bases). V was trimmed by 5 bases and J by 4 bases, leaving 17 bases between them. The CDR3 covers 16 residues. CDR3 coding DNA: TGTGCCAGCAGTCCCAGCCAGGGTCTGAGCACCGGGGAGCTGTTTTTT. Encoded protein: CASSPSQGLSTGELFF.

In this sample, this clonotype turned up many times. The chain joins TRBV12-3 or TRBV12-4 to TRBJ2-3, with a tentative D call TRBD1 (5 bases). The CDR3 length is 15 residues. The germline V and J ends were trimmed by 4 bases and 7 bases, with 18 bases remaining between them. The CDR3 spells CASSSRGSSLHTQYF. The CDR3 DNA sequence: TGTGCCAGCAGTTCTAGGGGCAGCTCTCTCCATACGCAGTATTTT.

This clonotype was observed a single time. The chain couples TRBV29-1 to TRBJ1-1; possibly TRBD1 for D (5 bases). Trimming took off 6 bases at V and 0 bases at J, with 11 bases between the two ends. The CDR3 is 13 residues long. Germline CDR1 and CDR2: SQVTM and ANQGSEA. The chain's CDR3 is CSVGTEMNTEAFF. CDR3 DNA sequence: TGCAGCGTGGGGACTGAAATGAACACTGAAGCTTTCTTT.

Points on this clonotype: At one end, the junction sequence differs from germline, possibly due to a read error. The rearrangement joins TRBV20-1 to TRBJ2-3; 10 positions agree with TRBD2. CDR1 and CDR2 (germline): DFQATT, SNEGSKA (reference sequence). This CDR3 spans 15 amino acids. CDR3 DNA sequence: TGCAGTGCTCAGGACGGGACTAGCGTTGCAGATGCGCAGTATTTT. Its protein is CSAQDGTSVADAQYF.

CDR3 nucleotides: TGTGCCAGCAGTTTGACGACAGGGAATCAGCCCCAGCATTTT. Amino acids: CASSLTTGNQPQHF. This rearrangement joins TRBV12-3 or TRBV12-4 to TRBJ1-5, with 7 bases aligning to TRBD1. This CDR3 contains 14 residues. V lost 3 bases and J lost 4; bases outside the gene matches: 3.

This chain joins TRBV7-2 and TRBJ1-2; D remains unclear. With 1 base removed from V and 4 bases from J, the gap between germline ends came to 7 bases. The CDR3 is 13 amino acids. Looked up from germline, CDR1 is SGHTA and CDR2 is FQGNSA. The CDR3 protein is CASSLGSVYGYTF. The CDR3 nucleotides are TGTGCCAGCAGCTTAGGGTCGGTCTATGGCTACACCTTC.

Notes on this clonotype: A read error is possible here, since a much larger clone lies one base away. The rearrangement uses TRBV2 and TRBJ2-3; D not resolved. From germline, CDR1 is SNHLY and CDR2 FYNNEI. This CDR3 spans 12 amino acids. V was clipped by 7 bases and J by 2 bases, with 7 bases between them. CDR3 protein: CASNGNTDTQYF. The CDR3 bases are TGTGCCAGCAATGGAAACACAGATACGCAGTATTTT.

This clonotype has just a few counts. The CDR3 sequence: CATSDLKRVEEGEQFF. The CDR3 DNA is TGTGCCACCAGTGATTTGAAACGAGTCGAAGAAGGTGAGCAGTTCTTC. The chain recombines TRBV24-1 with TRBJ2-1; D call uncertain. Germline CDR1 is KGHDR and CDR2 is SFDVKD. V gave up 0 bases and J gave up 9 bases, with 17 bases separating them. The CDR3 is 16 residues long.

Of note for this clonotype: Just one base apart from a much larger clone, this may be a read error. V and J are TRBV5-1 and TRBJ2-5; TRBD2 aligns across 7 bases. The CDR3 has 14 residues. Trimming at V came to 5 bases and at J to 2 bases, leaving 6 bases not matched to a gene. Germline values: CDR1 SGHRS, CDR2 YFSETQ. The CDR3 bases are TGCGCCAGCAGATTCGATAGCGGGCAAGAGACCCAGTACTTC. This gives the protein CASRFDSGQETQYF.

Only one count was recorded for this clonotype. This may stem from a read error, because a much larger clone lies one nucleotide away. The V gene is TRBV4-1, the J gene TRBJ2-5; D perhaps matches TRBD1 (6 bases). CDR1 MGHRA and CDR2 YSYEKL come from the germline V gene. CDR3 length equals 14 residues. CDR3 region: CASSVGTLQEIQYF. The DNA of the CDR3 is TGCGCCAGCAGCGTAGGGACACTGCAAGAGATCCAGTACTTC.

This clonotype has ten or more counts. CDR3: CASTPRGPNYGYTF. CDR3 DNA: TGTGCCAGCACCCCCAGGGGCCCTAACTATGGCTACACCTTC. J is TRBJ1-2 and V is TRBV28; D might be TRBD1 (6 bases). Per germline, CDR1 MDHEN and CDR2 SYDVKM. This CDR3 contains 14 residues. V was trimmed by 7 bases and J by 0 bases, leaving 12 bases between them.

Worth noting for this clonotype: Just one base apart from a much larger clone, this may be a read error. This sequence joins TRBV6-1 and TRBJ2-4; maybe TRBD2 (5 bases). V was trimmed by 8 bases and J by 8 bases, leaving 13 bases between them. The V gene's germline CDR1 is MNHNS and CDR2 SASEGT. The CDR3 consists of 12 residues. CDR3 DNA: TGTGCCAGCCGGGAATGGAATGACATTCAGTACTTC. Translating gives CASREWNDIQYF.

J is TRBJ1-6 and V is TRBV7-2; the D is unclear. Germline CDR1 SGHTA, CDR2 FQGNSA. The V gene lost 1 base and the J gene lost 8 bases, with 15 bases spanning the gap. CDR3 length: 16 amino acids. The CDR3 region is CASSLVGPVRDSPLHF. The CDR3 DNA follows: TGTGCCAGCAGCTTAGTAGGTCCCGTGAGGGATTCACCCCTCCACTTT.